This T cell receptor beta chain was recovered during a study of response to subunit inactivated influenza vaccine. Study findings and constraints: Researchers suggested that each seasonal influenza vaccination recruits few new T cells.

TCRdb recomputed calls from the RT-PCR reads with MiXCR, one row per CDR3 protein. The table has roughly 170,000 distinct CDR3 sequences, 9.2% seen once; the top ten hold approximately 11%. This clonotype was seen at least ten times. Its antigen remains unknown. The trim removed 5 bases at V and 4 bases at J, leaving 10 bases unmatched. The CDR3 loop spans 16 amino acids. The V gene's germline CDR1 is SGHTA and CDR2 FQGTGA. This specimen was non-naive T cells sorted from PBMCs, taken on the day of vaccination. The clonotype comes from a man between 45 and 60 years old who received an inactivated influenza vaccine. The chain uses TRBV7-3 and TRBJ2-3, with 9 bases fitting TRBD2. CDR3 residues: CASSLMGSGSSDTQYF. The DNA of the CDR3 is TGTGCCAGCAGCCTAATGGGTAGCGGGAGTTCAGATACGCAGTATTTT. Drawing the rest from reference TRBV7-3 and TRBJ2-3, the complete variable domain is GAGVSQTPSNKVTEKGKYVELRCDPISGHTALYWYRQSLGQGPEFLIYFQGTGAADDSGLPNDRFFAVRPEGSVSTLKIQRTERGDSAVYLCASSLMGSGSSDTQYFGPGTRLTVL.